This T cell receptor beta chain was obtained from a study of cytomegalovirus exposure and HLA in healthy donors. PCR primers comprised 60 Vbeta and 13 Jbeta primers. Assay used: immunoSEQ multiplex PCR; TCRdb lists only in-frame clones, some missing. The table lists about 140,000 clones, more than 75% of them singletons. Concerning this clone: Its antigen remains unidentified.

Whole-study results and caveats: DRB1 had the most TCR associations and HLA-C the fewest, a later analysis found, with rates varying by HLA locus. Presence/absence analyses supposed approximately even sequencing depth among donors. In terms of immune exposure information, only CMV serostatus was available.

This receptor was obtained from a woman between 18 and 29 years old in good health and CMV-seropositive. Sample: PBMCs.

The CDR3 loop reads CSVERRQRVFF. The CDR3 region has the DNA TGCAGCGTTGAACGCCGCCAGCGGGTGTTCTTC. The chain combines TRBV29-1 with TRBJ2-1; TRBD2 might be the D (6 bases). The CDR3 consists of 11 residues. In germline, CDR1 is SQVTM, CDR2 ANQGSEA. Trimming pared 2 bases from V and 15 bases from J, leaving 14 bases between.